This T cell receptor (beta chain) was recovered during a study of CD8 T cells in ankylosing spondylitis. Whole-study results and caveats: Those disease-linked clones were CD8+; they were also relatively rare in peripheral blood.

Many counts were recorded for this clonotype. The antigen remains undetermined. Germline V CDR1 and CDR2: DFQATT, SNEGSKA (reference sequence). V trimming: 5 bases; J trimming: 0 bases; junction bases outside the gene matches: 11. The CDR3 is made up of 18 amino acids. By quantitative 5'-RACE with molecular barcodes, the TCR beta libraries were made. From the 5' RACE reads, TCRdb called clonotypes with MiXCR, one entry per CDR3 protein. Here the sample spans 250,000 to 400,000 distinct CDR3 sequences, approximately 10% being singletons. The chain carries TRBV20-1 and TRBJ2-1; TRBD2 matches 12 bases. This receptor was obtained from a female donor with ankylosing spondylitis or in good health (not recorded which). The specimen was blood, either unsorted or a sorted T cell fraction (not recorded which). The CDR3 region is CSAGGASGGVSSYNEQFF. Written as DNA, the CDR3 is TGCAGTGCTGGCGGAGCTAGCGGGGGGGTGAGCTCCTACAATGAGCAGTTCTTC.